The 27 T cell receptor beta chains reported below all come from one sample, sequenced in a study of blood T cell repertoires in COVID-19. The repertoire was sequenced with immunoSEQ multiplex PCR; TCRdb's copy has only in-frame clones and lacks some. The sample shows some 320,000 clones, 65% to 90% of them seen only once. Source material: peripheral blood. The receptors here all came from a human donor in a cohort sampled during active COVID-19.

In DNA form, the CDR3 reads TGTGCCAGCGATTGGACAGGGAACCAGCCCCAGCATTTT. This encodes CASDWTGNQPQHF. The chain joins TRBV6-6 to TRBJ1-5; TRBD1 agrees at 8 bases. The CDR3 is 13 residues long. With V trimmed by 8 bases and J by 7 bases, 7 bases remained unmatched. Germline CDR1 is MNHNY and CDR2 is SVGAGI (reference sequence).

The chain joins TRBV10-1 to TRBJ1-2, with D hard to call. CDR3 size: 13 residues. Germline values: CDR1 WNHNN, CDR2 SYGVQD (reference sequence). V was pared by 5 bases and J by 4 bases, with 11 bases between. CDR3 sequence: CASSLGGSYGYTF. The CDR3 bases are TGCGCCAGCAGTCTCGGAGGGAGCTATGGCTACACCTTC.

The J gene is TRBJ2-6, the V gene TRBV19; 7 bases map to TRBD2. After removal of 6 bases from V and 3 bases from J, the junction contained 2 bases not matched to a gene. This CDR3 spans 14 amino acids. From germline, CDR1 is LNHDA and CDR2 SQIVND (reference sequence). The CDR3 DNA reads TGTGCCAGTAGCGGGGGGTATGGGGCCAACGTCCTGACTTTC. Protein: CASSGGYGANVLTF.

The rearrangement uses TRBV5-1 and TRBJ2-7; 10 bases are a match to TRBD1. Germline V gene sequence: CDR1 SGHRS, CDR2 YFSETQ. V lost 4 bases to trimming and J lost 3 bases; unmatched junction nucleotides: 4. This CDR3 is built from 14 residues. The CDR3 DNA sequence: TGCGCCAGCAGCATCCGGGACAGGGGCTACGAGCAGTACTTC. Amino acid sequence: CASSIRDRGYEQYF.

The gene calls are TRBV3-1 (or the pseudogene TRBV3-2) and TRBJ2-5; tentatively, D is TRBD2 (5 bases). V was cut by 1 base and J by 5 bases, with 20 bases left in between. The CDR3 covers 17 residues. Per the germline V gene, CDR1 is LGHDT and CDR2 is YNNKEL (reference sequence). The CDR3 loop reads CASSQGHYPRGQETQYF. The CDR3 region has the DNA TGTGCCAGCAGCCAAGGGCACTACCCCCGAGGGCAGGAGACCCAGTACTTC.

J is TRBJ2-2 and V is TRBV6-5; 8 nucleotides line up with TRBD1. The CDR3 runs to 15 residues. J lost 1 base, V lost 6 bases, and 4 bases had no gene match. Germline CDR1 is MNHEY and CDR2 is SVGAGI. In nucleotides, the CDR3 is TGTGCCAGCAGAAGACAGGGGAGGAACACCGGGGAGCTGTTTTTT. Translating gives CASRRQGRNTGELFF.

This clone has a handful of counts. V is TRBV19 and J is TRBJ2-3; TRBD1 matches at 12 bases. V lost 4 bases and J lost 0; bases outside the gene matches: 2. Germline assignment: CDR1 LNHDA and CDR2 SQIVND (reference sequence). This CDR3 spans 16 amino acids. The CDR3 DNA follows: TGTGCCAGTAGTACGGGACAGGGGGCAAGCACAGATACGCAGTATTTT. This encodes CASSTGQGASTDTQYF.

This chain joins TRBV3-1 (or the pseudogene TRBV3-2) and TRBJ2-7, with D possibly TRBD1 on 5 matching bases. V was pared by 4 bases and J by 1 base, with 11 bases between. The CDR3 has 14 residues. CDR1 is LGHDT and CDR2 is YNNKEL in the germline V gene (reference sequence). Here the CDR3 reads CASSPDAGSYEQYF. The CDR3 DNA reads TGTGCCAGCAGCCCCGACGCAGGGTCCTACGAGCAGTACTTC.

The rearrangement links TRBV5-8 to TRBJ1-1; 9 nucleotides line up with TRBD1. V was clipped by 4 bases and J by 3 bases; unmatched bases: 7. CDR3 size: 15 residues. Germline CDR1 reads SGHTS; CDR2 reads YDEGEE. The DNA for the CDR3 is TGTGCCAGCAGCCCACAGGGGGCCGGCGACACTGAAGCTTTCTTT. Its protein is CASSPQGAGDTEAFF.

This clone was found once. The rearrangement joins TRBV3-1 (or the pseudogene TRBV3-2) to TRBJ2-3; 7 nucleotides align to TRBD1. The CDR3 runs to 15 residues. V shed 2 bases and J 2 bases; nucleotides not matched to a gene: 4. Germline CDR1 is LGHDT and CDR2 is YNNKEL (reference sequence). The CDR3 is CASSQLQGTTDTQYF. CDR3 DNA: TGTGCCAGCAGCCAACTACAGGGGACCACAGATACGCAGTATTTT.

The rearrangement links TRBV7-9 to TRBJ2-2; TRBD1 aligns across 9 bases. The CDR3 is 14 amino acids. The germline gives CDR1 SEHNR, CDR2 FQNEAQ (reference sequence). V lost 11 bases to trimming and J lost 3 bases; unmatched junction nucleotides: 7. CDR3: CAGNRGLHTGELFF. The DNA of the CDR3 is TGTGCCGGTAACAGGGGGCTCCACACCGGGGAGCTGTTTTTT.

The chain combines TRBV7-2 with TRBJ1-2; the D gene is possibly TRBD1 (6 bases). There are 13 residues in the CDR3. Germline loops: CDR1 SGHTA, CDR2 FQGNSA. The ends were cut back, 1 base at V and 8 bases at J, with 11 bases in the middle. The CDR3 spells CASSLVRGDGYTF. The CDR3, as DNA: TGTGCCAGCAGCTTAGTCAGGGGCGACGGCTACACCTTC.

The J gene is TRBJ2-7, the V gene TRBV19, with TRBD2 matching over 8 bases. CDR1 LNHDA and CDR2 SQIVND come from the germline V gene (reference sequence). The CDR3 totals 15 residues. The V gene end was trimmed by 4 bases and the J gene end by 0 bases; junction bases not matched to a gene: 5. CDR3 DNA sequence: TGTGCCAGTAGTACCGGACTAGCCCTCTCCTACGAGCAGTACTTC. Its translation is CASSTGLALSYEQYF.

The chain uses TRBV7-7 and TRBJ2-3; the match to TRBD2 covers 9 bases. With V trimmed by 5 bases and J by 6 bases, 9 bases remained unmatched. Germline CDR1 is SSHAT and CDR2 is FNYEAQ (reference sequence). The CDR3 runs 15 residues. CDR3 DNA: TGTGCCAGCAGCCGGGGACTAGCCGGAATGGATACGCAGTATTTT. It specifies CASSRGLAGMDTQYF.

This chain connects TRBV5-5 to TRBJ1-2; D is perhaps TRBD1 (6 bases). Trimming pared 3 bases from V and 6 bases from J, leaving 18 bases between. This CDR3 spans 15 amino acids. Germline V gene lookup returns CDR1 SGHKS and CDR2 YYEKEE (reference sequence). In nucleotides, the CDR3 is TGTGCCAGCAGCTCCCCGGGACATCCTCAGGATGGCTACACCTTC. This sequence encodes CASSSPGHPQDGYTF.

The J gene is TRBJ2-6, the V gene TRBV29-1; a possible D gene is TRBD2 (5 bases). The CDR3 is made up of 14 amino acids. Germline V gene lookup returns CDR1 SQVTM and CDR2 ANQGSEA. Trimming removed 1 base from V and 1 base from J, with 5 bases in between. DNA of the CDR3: TGCAGCGTTGAAGGAGGGTCTGGGGCCAACGTCCTGACTTTC. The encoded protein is CSVEGGSGANVLTF. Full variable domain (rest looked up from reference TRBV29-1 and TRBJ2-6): SAVISQKPSRDICQRGTSLTIQCQVDSQVTMMFWYRQQPGQSLTLIATANQGSEATYESGFVIDKFPISRPNLTFSTLTVSNMSPEDSSIYLCSVEGGSGANVLTFGAGSRLTVL.

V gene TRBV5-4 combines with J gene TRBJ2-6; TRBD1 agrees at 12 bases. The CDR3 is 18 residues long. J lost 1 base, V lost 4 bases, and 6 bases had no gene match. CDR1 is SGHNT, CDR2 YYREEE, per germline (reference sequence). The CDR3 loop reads CASSPPGQGASGANVLTF. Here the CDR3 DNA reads TGTGCCAGCAGCCCTCCGGGACAGGGGGCGTCTGGGGCCAACGTCCTGACTTTC.

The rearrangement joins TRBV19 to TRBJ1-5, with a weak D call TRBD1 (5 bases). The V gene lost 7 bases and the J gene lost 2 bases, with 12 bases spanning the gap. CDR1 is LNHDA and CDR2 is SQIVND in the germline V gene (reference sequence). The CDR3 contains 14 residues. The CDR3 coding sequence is TGTGCCAGTAACTCCGGCAGGGGCAATCAGCCCCAGCATTTT. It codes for CASNSGRGNQPQHF.

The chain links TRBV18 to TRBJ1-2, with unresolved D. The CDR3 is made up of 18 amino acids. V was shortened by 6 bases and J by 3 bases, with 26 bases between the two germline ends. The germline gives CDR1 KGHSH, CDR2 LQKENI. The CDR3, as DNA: TGTGCCAGCTCTCCGGTGGTGGGTACGATGAGAGGTGACTATGGCTACACCTTC. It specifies CASSPVVGTMRGDYGYTF.

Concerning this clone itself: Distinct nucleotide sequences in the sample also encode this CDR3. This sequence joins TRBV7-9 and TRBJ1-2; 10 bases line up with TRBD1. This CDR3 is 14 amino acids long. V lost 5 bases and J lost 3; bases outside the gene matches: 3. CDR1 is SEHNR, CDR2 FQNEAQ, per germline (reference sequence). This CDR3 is CASSPGQGDYGYTF. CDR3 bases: TGTGCCAGCAGCCCCGGACAGGGGGACTATGGCTACACCTTC.

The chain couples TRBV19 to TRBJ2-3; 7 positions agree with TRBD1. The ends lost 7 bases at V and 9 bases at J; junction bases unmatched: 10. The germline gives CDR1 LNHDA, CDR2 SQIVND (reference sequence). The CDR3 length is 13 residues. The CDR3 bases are TGTGCCAGTATGTCTTCGGGGACAGCCACGCAGTATTTT. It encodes CASMSSGTATQYF.

This chain's CDR3 is CASSSGQTYEQYF. CDR3 bases: TGTGCCAGCAGCTCAGGACAAACCTACGAGCAGTACTTC. The chain combines TRBV7-6 with TRBJ2-7; D possibly corresponds to TRBD1 (5 bases). CDR1 SGHVS and CDR2 FNYEAQ come from the germline V gene. The CDR3 has 13 residues. V was clipped by 4 bases and J by 2 bases, with 9 bases between them. The entire variable domain, with the rest obtained from reference TRBV7-6 and TRBJ2-7, is as follows: GAGVSQSPRYKVTKRGQDVALRCDPISGHVSLYWYRQALGQGPEFLTYFNYEAQQDKSGLPNDRFSAERPEGSISTLTIQRTEQRDSAMYRCASSSGQTYEQYFGPGTRLTVT.

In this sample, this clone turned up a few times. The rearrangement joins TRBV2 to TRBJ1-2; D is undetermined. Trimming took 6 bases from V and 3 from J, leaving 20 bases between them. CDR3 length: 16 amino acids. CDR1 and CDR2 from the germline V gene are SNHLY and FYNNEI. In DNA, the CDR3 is TGTGCCAGCAGCCCACAAAGGAGTTTGAACCACTATGGCTACACCTTC. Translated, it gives CASSPQRSLNHYGYTF.

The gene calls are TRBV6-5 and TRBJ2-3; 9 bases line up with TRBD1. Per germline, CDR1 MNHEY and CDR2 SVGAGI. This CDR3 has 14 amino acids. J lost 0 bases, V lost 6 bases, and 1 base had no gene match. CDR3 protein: CASRGQGSTDTQYF. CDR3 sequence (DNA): TGTGCCAGCAGGGGACAGGGAAGCACAGATACGCAGTATTTT.

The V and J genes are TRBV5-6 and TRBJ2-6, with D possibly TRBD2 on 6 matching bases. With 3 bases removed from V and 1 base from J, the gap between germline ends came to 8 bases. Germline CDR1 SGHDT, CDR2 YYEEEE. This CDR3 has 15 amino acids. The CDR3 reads CASSWRVSGANVLTF. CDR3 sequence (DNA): TGTGCCAGCAGCTGGAGGGTATCTGGGGCCAACGTCCTGACTTTC.

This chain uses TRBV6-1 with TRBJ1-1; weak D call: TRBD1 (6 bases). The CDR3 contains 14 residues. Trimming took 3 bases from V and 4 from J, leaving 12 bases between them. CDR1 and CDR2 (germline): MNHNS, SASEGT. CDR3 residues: CASSDRGQGTEAFF. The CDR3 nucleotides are TGTGCCAGCAGTGACAGGGGTCAGGGCACTGAAGCTTTCTTT.

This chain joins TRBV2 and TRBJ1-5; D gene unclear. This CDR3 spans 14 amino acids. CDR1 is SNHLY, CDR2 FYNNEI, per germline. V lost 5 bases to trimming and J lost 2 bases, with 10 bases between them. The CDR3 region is CASSPEVGNQPQHF. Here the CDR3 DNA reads TGTGCCAGCAGTCCCGAGGTGGGCAATCAGCCCCAGCATTTT.